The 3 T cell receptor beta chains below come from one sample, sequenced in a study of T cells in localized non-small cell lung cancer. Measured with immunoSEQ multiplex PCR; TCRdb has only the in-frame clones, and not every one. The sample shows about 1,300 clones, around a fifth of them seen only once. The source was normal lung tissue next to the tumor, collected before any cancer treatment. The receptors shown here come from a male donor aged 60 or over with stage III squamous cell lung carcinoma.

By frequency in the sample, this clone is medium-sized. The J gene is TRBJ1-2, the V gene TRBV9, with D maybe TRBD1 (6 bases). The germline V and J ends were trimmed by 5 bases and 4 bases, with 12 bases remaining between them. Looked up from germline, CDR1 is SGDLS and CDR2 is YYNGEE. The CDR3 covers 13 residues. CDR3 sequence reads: CASSEGVSYGYTF. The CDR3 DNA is TGTGCCAGCAGTGAGGGGGTTAGCTATGGCTACACCTTC.

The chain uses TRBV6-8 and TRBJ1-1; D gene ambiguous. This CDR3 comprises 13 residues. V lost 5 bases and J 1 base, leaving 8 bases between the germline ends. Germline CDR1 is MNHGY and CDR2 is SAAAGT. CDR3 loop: CASSNAGNTEAFF. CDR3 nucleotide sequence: TGTGCCAGCAGTAATGCAGGGAACACTGAAGCTTTCTTT.

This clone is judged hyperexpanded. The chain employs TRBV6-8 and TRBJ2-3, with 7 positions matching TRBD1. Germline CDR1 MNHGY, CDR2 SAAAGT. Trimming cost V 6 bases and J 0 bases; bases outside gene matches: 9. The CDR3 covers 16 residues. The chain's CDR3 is CASSPGQETSTDTQYF. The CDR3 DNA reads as TGTGCCAGCAGCCCCGGACAGGAGACTAGCACAGATACGCAGTATTTT.